This T cell receptor beta chain appears in the sequencing data of a study of neurological immune-mediated disorders. Regarding the study as a whole: None of the CDR3 amino acid sequences of expanded clones were shared across subjects, and this suggested private repertoires in all groups. The greatest TCR clonal expansion occurred in HTLV-1-associated myelopathy and the least in multiple sclerosis, which fell below healthy controls.

This clonotype was recorded at least ten times. Its cognate antigen is unknown. Germline V gene sequence: CDR1 SQVTM, CDR2 ANQGSEA. CDR3 size: 12 residues. The trim removed 6 bases at V and 14 bases at J, leaving 14 bases unmatched. The output of every sequencing run exceeded 190 million TCR-beta sequences, derived from 15-18 subjects. TCRdb itself ran the 5' RACE reads through MiXCR, one entry per CDR3 protein. The sample holds 65,000 to 85,000 distinct CDR3 sequences, 3% to 4% seen once. PBMCs numbering 2 million and stored at -80 C yielded the unsorted libraries. J is TRBJ2-3 and V is TRBV29-1; TRBD2 agrees at 7 bases. The sample was PBMCs. The sequence was collected from a woman aged 50 to 65 with multiple sclerosis. The CDR3 sequence: CSVEPGLPSLYF. The CDR3 nucleotides are TGCAGCGTGGAGCCGGGACTACCAAGTCTGTATTTT.